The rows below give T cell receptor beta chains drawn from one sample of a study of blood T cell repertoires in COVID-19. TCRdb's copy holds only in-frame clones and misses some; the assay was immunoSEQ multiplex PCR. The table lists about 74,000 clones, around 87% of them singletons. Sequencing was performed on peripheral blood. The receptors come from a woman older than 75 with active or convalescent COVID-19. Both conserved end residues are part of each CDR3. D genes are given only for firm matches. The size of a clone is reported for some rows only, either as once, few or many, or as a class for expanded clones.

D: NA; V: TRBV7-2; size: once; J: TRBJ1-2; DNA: TGTGCCAGCAGCCCGAGCGGGGGGCAGAGGGGCTACACCTTC; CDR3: CASSPSGGQRGYTF
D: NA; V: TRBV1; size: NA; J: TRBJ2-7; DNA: TGCACCAGCAGCCAAGTACTAGCGGGGGGGCCGGACCCCTACGAGCAGTACTTC; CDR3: CTSSQVLAGGPDPYEQYF
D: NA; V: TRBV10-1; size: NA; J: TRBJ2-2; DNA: TGCGCCAGCAGCCCCGTTAGGGGTGACACCGGGGAGCTGTTTTTT; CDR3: CASSPVRGDTGELFF
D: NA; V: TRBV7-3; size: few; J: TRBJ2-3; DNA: TGTGCCAGCAGCCGACTAGGAGTGGCAGATACGCAGTATTTT; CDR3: CASSRLGVADTQYF
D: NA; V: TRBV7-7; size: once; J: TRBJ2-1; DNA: TGTGCTAGCAGCTTAGCCCCTTACAATGAGCAGTTCTTC; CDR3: CASSLAPYNEQFF
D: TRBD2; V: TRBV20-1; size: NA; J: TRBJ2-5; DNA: TGCAGTGCTAGTCGTCCGGGACTAGCGGGGGAGACCCAGTACTTC; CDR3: CSASRPGLAGETQYF
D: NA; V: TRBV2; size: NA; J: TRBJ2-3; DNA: TGTGCCAGCAGACCCGACAGGGCGGGAAACATTCGTACGCAGTATTTT; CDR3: CASRPDRAGNIRTQYF
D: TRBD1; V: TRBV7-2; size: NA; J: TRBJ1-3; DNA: TGTGCCAGCAGCCCTGAGACAGGGAATCGGAACACCATATATTTT; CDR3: CASSPETGNRNTIYF
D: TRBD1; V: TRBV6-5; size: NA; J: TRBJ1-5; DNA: TGTGCCAGCAGTCCAGGACAGGGACGTCAGCCCCAGCATTTT; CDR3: CASSPGQGRQPQHF
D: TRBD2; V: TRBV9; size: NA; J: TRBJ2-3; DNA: TGTGCCAGCAGCGTACCGGGACTAGCGGCCACAGATACGCAGTATTTT; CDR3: CASSVPGLAATDTQYF
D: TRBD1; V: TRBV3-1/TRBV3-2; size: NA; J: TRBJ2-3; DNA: TGTGCCAGCAGCCCGTGGGACAGGGGGTCCACAGATACGCAGTATTTT; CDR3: CASSPWDRGSTDTQYF
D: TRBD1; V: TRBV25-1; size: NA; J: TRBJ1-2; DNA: TGTGCCAGCCGCCGACAGGGCGATTACTATGGCTACACCTTC; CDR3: CASRRQGDYYGYTF
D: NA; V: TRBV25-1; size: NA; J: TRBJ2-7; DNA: TGTGCCAGCAGCCGAGACCGGGATTCGACCTACGAGCAGTACTTC; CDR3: CASSRDRDSTYEQYF
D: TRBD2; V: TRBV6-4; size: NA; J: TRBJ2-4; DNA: TGTGCCAGCAGAAAAAAAGCGGGGGCCCGCAAAAACATTCAGTACTTC; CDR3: CASRKKAGARKNIQYF
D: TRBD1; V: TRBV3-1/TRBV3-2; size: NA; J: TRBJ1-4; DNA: TGTGCCAGCAGCCCCCAGAACAGGGACAGCGATAAAAAAAATGAAAAACTGTTTTTT; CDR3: CASSPQNRDSDKKNEKLFF
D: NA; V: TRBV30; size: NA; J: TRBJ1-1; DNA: TGTGCCTGGAGTAGGAGGGCGGACGGTGAAGCTTTCTTT; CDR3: CAWSRRADGEAFF